The 26 T cell receptor beta chains presented below share a single source sample, sequenced in a study of OX40 agonist ivuxolimab in advanced cancers. The table came from immunoSEQ multiplex PCR; TCRdb's copy has only in-frame clones and leaves some out. The sample records approximately 74,000 clones, around 90% being singletons. The sample in question was CD4+ or CD8+ T cells sorted from blood, obtained in a trial of the OX40 agonist ivuxolimab. The receptor source for this set is an adult with an advanced solid tumor such as melanoma, head and neck, liver or kidney cancer.

J is TRBJ2-2 and V is TRBV5-1; TRBD1 aligns across 9 bases. Germline-derived CDR1 and CDR2 are SGHRS and YFSETQ. J was trimmed by 5 bases and V by 5 bases; bases with no gene match: 7. CDR3 length equals 15 residues. CDR3 amino acids: CASRAGTGQTGELFF. Written as DNA, the CDR3 is TGCGCCAGCAGAGCCGGGACAGGGCAGACCGGGGAGCTGTTTTTT.

This sequence joins TRBV6-5 and TRBJ2-5; no clear D gene. There are 13 residues in the CDR3. Germline CDR1 reads MNHEY; CDR2 reads SVGAGI. V gave up 8 bases and J gave up 3 bases, with 13 bases separating them. The CDR3 is CASSRTEEETQYF. CDR3 in DNA: TGTGCCAGCTCCCGGACCGAGGAAGAGACCCAGTACTTC.

The CDR3 protein is CASSPDRGSGNTIYF. The CDR3 region has the DNA TGTGCCAGCAGCCCAGACAGGGGGTCAGGAAACACCATATATTTT. The chain is built from TRBV6-6 and TRBJ1-3; 9 nucleotides agree with TRBD1. With 6 bases clipped from V and 4 bases from J, the junction kept 7 bases outside the gene matches. The CDR3 loop spans 15 amino acids. Germline-derived CDR1 and CDR2 are MNHNY and SVGAGI (reference sequence).

The chain carries TRBV18 and TRBJ1-3; unclear D gene. V shed 2 bases and J shed 7 bases, with 9 bases lying between them. The CDR3 consists of 13 residues. Germline V gene sequence: CDR1 KGHSH, CDR2 LQKENI. The CDR3 region is CASSPGSENTIYF. The CDR3 nucleotides read TGTGCCAGCTCACCAGGGTCGGAGAACACCATATATTTT.

The J gene is TRBJ2-1, the V gene TRBV7-3; 8 nucleotides line up with TRBD2. The junction had 8 bases not matched to a gene; V was cut back by 5 bases and J by 5 bases. Germline CDR1 SGHTA, CDR2 FQGTGA. The CDR3 totals 15 residues. CDR3 sequence: CASSPGLAANNEQFF. The CDR3 DNA is TGTGCCAGCAGCCCCGGACTAGCAGCAAACAATGAGCAGTTCTTC.

This chain joins TRBV28 and TRBJ1-1; 7 bases are shared with TRBD1. Germline loops: CDR1 MDHEN, CDR2 SYDVKM. The CDR3 contains 15 residues. V trimming: 4 bases; J trimming: 2 bases; junction bases outside the gene matches: 7. This chain's CDR3 is CASSSPGTVNTEAFF. CDR3 sequence (DNA): TGTGCCAGCAGTTCCCCCGGGACAGTAAACACTGAAGCTTTCTTT.

V is TRBV2 and J is TRBJ1-2; D is undetermined. V lost 6 bases, J lost 3 bases, and 8 bases lay in between. This CDR3 has 12 residues. In germline, CDR1 is SNHLY, CDR2 FYNNEI. In DNA form, the CDR3 reads TGTGCCAGCAGCGGGAGTCACTATGGCTACACCTTC. Translating gives CASSGSHYGYTF. Based on the CDR3 plus reference TRBV2 and TRBJ1-2, the full variable domain is EPEVTQTPSHQVTQMGQEVILRCVPISNHLYFYWYRQILGQKVEFLVSFYNNEISEKSEIFDDQFSVERPDGSNFTLKIRSTKLEDSAMYFCASSGSHYGYTFGSGTRLTVV.

The rearrangement joins TRBV30 to TRBJ2-5, with D perhaps given as TRBD1 or TRBD2 (6 bases each). V lost 0 bases and J 5 bases, leaving 10 bases between the germline ends. The CDR3 contains 13 residues. Per the germline V gene, CDR1 is GTSNPN and CDR2 is SVGIG (reference sequence). CDR3 coding DNA: TGTGCCTGGAGTGTCCGGGGGCGGGAGACCCAGTACTTC. Translation: CAWSVRGRETQYF. Using reference TRBV30 and TRBJ2-5 for the parts outside the CDR3, the full variable domain is SQTIHQWPATLVQPVGSPLSLECTVEGTSNPNLYWYRQAAGRGLQLLFYSVGIGQISSEVPQNLSASRPQDRQFILSSKKLLLSDSGFYLCAWSVRGRETQYFGPGTRLLVL.

The rearrangement joins TRBV7-2 to TRBJ1-1, with D perhaps matching TRBD1 (5 bases). CDR1 and CDR2 from the germline V gene are SGHTA and FQGNSA. CDR3 length: 14 residues. Deletions cut 5 bases from V and 0 bases from J, with 10 bases between. In DNA form, the CDR3 reads TGTGCCAGCAGCCCTTGGGACTTGAACACTGAAGCTTTCTTT. Amino acids: CASSPWDLNTEAFF. Full variable domain (missing parts from reference TRBV7-2 and TRBJ1-1): GAGVSQSPSNKVTEKGKDVELRCDPISGHTALYWYRQSLGQGLEFLIYFQGNSAPDKSGLPSDRFSAERTGGSVSTLTIQRTQQEDSAVYLCASSPWDLNTEAFFGQGTRLTVV.

V usage is TRBV5-8 and J usage is TRBJ1-1, with D uncertain. From germline, CDR1 is SGHTS and CDR2 YDEGEE. CDR3 size: 13 residues. V dropped 4 bases and J dropped 4 bases, with 11 bases sitting between them. The CDR3 region is CASSRDAATEAFF. The DNA of the CDR3 is TGTGCCAGCAGCAGGGATGCAGCCACTGAAGCTTTCTTT.

The chain combines TRBV20-1 with TRBJ2-2; no clear D. There are 11 residues in the CDR3. Trimming shortened V by 2 bases and J by 8 bases, and 6 bases separated the two germline ends. CDR1 is DFQATT, CDR2 SNEGSKA, per germline (reference sequence). In nucleotides, the CDR3 is TGCAGTGCTAGAAGCCCGGGGGAGCTGTTTTTT. Amino acid sequence: CSARSPGELFF.

This clone was seen only a few times. CDR3 coding DNA: TGTGCCAGTAGTATCCCCCAGGGCTATGGCTACACCTTC. Translation: CASSIPQGYGYTF. The chain is built from TRBV19 and TRBJ1-2, with D perhaps TRBD1 (5 bases). Germline lookup yields CDR1 LNHDA and CDR2 SQIVND (reference sequence). The CDR3 runs 13 residues. V was trimmed by 3 bases and J by 4 bases, leaving 9 bases between them.

J is TRBJ2-3 and V is TRBV4-3; 10 nucleotides line up with TRBD2. Germline CDR1 and CDR2: LGHNA and YSLEER. CDR3 length: 15 residues. The junction had 3 bases not matched to a gene; V was cut back by 2 bases and J by 4 bases. The CDR3 is CASSQTSGNPDTQYF. CDR3 nucleotide sequence: TGCGCCAGCAGCCAAACTAGCGGGAACCCAGATACGCAGTATTTT.

This clone was observed a handful of times. V is TRBV5-6 and J is TRBJ1-4; D remains unclear. Germline CDR1 SGHDT, CDR2 YYEEEE. The CDR3 runs 16 residues. V was shortened by 4 bases and J by 5 bases, with 18 bases between the two germline ends. In DNA form, the CDR3 reads TGTGCCAGCAGCCCATCAACTGACCGGGTCAATGAAAAACTGTTTTTT. Its translation is CASSPSTDRVNEKLFF.

This rearrangement joins TRBV9 to TRBJ2-3; D is unresolved. The CDR3 totals 15 residues. The V gene's germline CDR1 is SGDLS and CDR2 YYNGEE. With 0 bases removed from V and 0 bases from J, the gap between germline ends came to 8 bases. The CDR3 here is CASSVDPLSTDTQYF. DNA for the CDR3: TGTGCCAGCAGCGTAGATCCACTTAGCACAGATACGCAGTATTTT.

The V and J genes are TRBV29-1 and TRBJ2-3; the D is unclear. The CDR3 is 11 amino acids. Germline V lookup: CDR1 SQVTM, CDR2 ANQGSEA. V lost 3 bases and J 3 bases, leaving 4 bases between the germline ends. The CDR3 nucleotides are TGCAGCGTTGAGTCTACAGATACGCAGTATTTT. Protein product: CSVESTDTQYF.

This clone came up once. In this CDR3 the conserved last residue, phenylalanine or tryptophan, is missing, so a read error is likely. It is unclear where the CDR3 begins or ends on the DNA, so no DNA is shown, and the CDR3 is as TCRdb lists it. The genes are TRBV29-1 and TRBJ2-3. The CDR3 extends over 10 residues, inclusive of both ends. Per germline, CDR1 SQVTM and CDR2 ANQGSEA. CDR3 residues: CSVDEDGWLG.

As concerns this clone: At one end the junction does not follow the germline gene, possibly because of a read error. The genes are TRBV7-7 and TRBJ2-5; possibly TRBD1 or TRBD2 for D (5 bases each). The CDR3 is 15 residues long. Germline values: CDR1 SSHAT, CDR2 FNYEAQ (reference sequence). This CDR3 reads CASSLGGFWGETQYF. The CDR3 nucleotides are TGTGCTAGCAGCTTAGGCGGCTTTTGGGGGGAGACCCAGTACTTC.

The rearrangement joins TRBV30 to TRBJ2-5, with D possibly called TRBD1 or TRBD2 (5 bases each). Germline V gives CDR1 GTSNPN, CDR2 SVGIG (reference sequence). The CDR3 totals 13 residues. The ends were cut back, 1 base at V and 5 bases at J, with 11 bases in the middle. This CDR3 is CAWSGGWGETQYF. CDR3 DNA sequence: TGTGCCTGGAGTGGCGGATGGGGGGAGACCCAGTACTTC.

The chain carries TRBV19 and TRBJ2-7, with 8 bases aligning to TRBD1. The germline V gene encodes CDR1 LNHDA and CDR2 SQIVND (reference sequence). The CDR3 has 14 amino acids. With V trimmed by 4 bases and J by 4 bases, 6 bases remained unmatched. The CDR3 region has the DNA TGTGCCAGTAGTACGCGGACAGGGTCGTACGAGCAGTACTTC. Its protein product is CASSTRTGSYEQYF.

The chain combines TRBV7-2 with TRBJ2-1; 7 positions match TRBD2. Germline values: CDR1 SGHTA, CDR2 FQGNSA. J gave up 5 bases and V 5 bases, and 9 bases lay outside the gene matches. The CDR3 runs to 15 residues. In DNA, the CDR3 is TGTGCCAGCAGCCCAGGACTAGTAGTAAACAATGAGCAGTTCTTC. Its protein is CASSPGLVVNNEQFF.

CDR3 in amino acids: CASSVAIAGDLNEQFF. For the CDR3, the DNA is TGTGCCAGCAGCGTAGCCATAGCGGGAGATTTGAATGAGCAGTTCTTC. The chain is built from TRBV9 and TRBJ2-1; TRBD2 matches at 9 bases. Germline CDR1 and CDR2: SGDLS and YYNGEE. J lost 7 bases, V lost 0 bases, and 8 bases had no gene match. The CDR3 spans 16 residues.

This rearrangement joins TRBV19 to TRBJ2-7; TRBD1 aligns across 8 bases. CDR3 length: 15 residues. CDR1 and CDR2 from the germline V gene are LNHDA and SQIVND (reference sequence). V shed 1 base and J 2 bases; nucleotides not matched to a gene: 4. The CDR3 is CASSIVGTGPYEQYF. The DNA for the CDR3 is TGTGCCAGTAGTATAGTTGGGACAGGCCCCTACGAGCAGTACTTC.

The chain links TRBV2 to TRBJ1-5, with D perhaps TRBD1 (5 bases). The CDR3 totals 15 residues. Trimming removed 3 bases from V and 1 base from J, with 10 bases in between. The germline V gene has CDR1 SNHLY and CDR2 FYNNEI. CDR3 sequence reads: CASSDGGYSNQPQHF. The CDR3 nucleotides are TGTGCCAGCAGTGATGGGGGTTACAGCAATCAGCCCCAGCATTTT.

V and J are TRBV2 and TRBJ2-5; tentative D call: TRBD1 (6 bases). The CDR3 spans 17 residues. V was pared by 5 bases and J by 2 bases, with 21 bases between. In germline, CDR1 is SNHLY, CDR2 FYNNEI. Here the CDR3 reads CASSPIRDISLQETQYF. CDR3 DNA sequence: TGTGCCAGCAGTCCCATCCGGGACATATCTCTTCAAGAGACCCAGTACTTC.

The genes are TRBV7-3 and TRBJ2-3; a weak D match, TRBD2 (6 bases). This CDR3 region has 15 residues. Trimming took off 2 bases at V and 4 bases at J, with 13 bases between the two ends. CDR1 is SGHTA, CDR2 FQGTGA, per germline. CDR3 amino acids: CASSLGGRNADTQYF. For the CDR3, the DNA is TGTGCCAGCAGCTTAGGAGGGAGGAACGCAGATACGCAGTATTTT.